The 3 T cell receptor beta chains below come from one sample, sequenced in a study of beta chain features in type 1 diabetes. cDNA synthesis used the whole RNA isolate, giving expressed TCRB sequences. Sequencing used immunoSEQ multiplex PCR; TCRdb keeps in-frame clones, though not all of them. This table holds 810,000 or so clones, roughly a sixth found once. Sequences were obtained from naive CD4+ T cells from blood. These receptors were taken from a woman aged 18-29 years in good health.

This clone was seen a handful of times. The rearrangement links TRBV25-1 to TRBJ2-1; no definite D call. V shed 0 bases and J shed 5 bases, with 5 bases lying between them. Germline V CDR1 and CDR2: MGHDK, SYGVNS. The CDR3 extends over 13 amino acids. CDR3 residues: CASSEYYNNEQFF. The CDR3 coding sequence is TGTGCCAGCAGTGAATATTACAACAATGAGCAGTTCTTC.

The table lists this clone with a few counts. J is TRBJ2-1 and V is TRBV4-1; a weak D match, TRBD2 (6 bases). The CDR3 is 14 amino acids. The germline gives CDR1 MGHRA, CDR2 YSYEKL. V was cut by 3 bases and J by 6 bases, with 12 bases left in between. This chain's CDR3 is CASSQPGLSNEQFF. The CDR3 DNA is TGCGCCAGCAGCCAGCCGGGACTCTCCAATGAGCAGTTCTTC.

This clone was observed a handful of times. The chain combines TRBV11-2 with TRBJ2-1; D unclear. V gave up 5 bases and J gave up 4 bases, with 12 bases separating them. Germline CDR1 reads SGHAT; CDR2 reads FQNNGV. The CDR3 runs to 14 residues. CDR3 DNA: TGTGCCAGCAGCCACCGTCAGACTTACAATGAGCAGTTCTTC. Residues: CASSHRQTYNEQFF.